This is a list of T cell receptor beta chains from one sample in a study of CD8+CD57+ T cells in acquired aplastic anemia. Each CDR3 protein gets one entry after TCRdb re-called the reads with MiXCR. The sample contains about 190,000 distinct CDR3 sequences, around 65% of which appear only once. Sequencing was performed on sorted CD4+, CD8+, or CD8+CD57+ T cells (not recorded which) from PBMCs. These TCRs come from a human donor with severe aplastic anemia or a healthy control (not recorded which). The CDR3 runs from the conserved cysteine through the conserved F or W. D genes are given only for firm matches. Not every row has a clone size; where given, it reads once, few, many or a size class.

>TRBV12-3/TRBV12-4|TRBJ2-3|NA|NA
TGTGCCAGCAGTTTCTTGATGAACACAGATACGCAGTATTTT
CASSFLMNTDTQYF
>TRBV7-2|TRBJ1-1|TRBD1|NA
TGTGCCAGCAGCCAATGGACAGGCGGGAGCACTGAAGCTCTCTTT
CASSQWTGGSTEALF
>TRBV5-5|TRBJ2-1|TRBD2|NA
TGTGCCAGCAGCTTGAGTGGCGGGAGGGCCGATCATGAGCAGTTCTTC
CASSLSGGRADHEQFF
>TRBV9|TRBJ2-7|NA|NA
TGTGCCAGCAGCCCCCGGGTAGGGGAGGACGAGCAGTACTTC
CASSPRVGEDEQYF
>TRBV9|TRBJ1-5|TRBD1|NA
TGTGCCAGCAGCGTATACGGGGACAGGGGGCAGCCCCAGCATTTT
CASSVYGDRGQPQHF
>TRBV7-3|TRBJ1-1|TRBD1|NA
TGTGCCAACAGCTTAAGGGGGCAGCGCACTGAAGCTTTCTTT
CANSLRGQRTEAFF
>TRBV7-8|TRBJ2-5|NA|NA
TGTGCCAGCAGGATTCAAGAGACCCAGTACTTC
CASRIQETQYF
>TRBV7-8|TRBJ2-1|TRBD2|NA
TGTGCCAGCAGCATAAGATTTAGCGGGACCTACAATGAGCAGTTCTTC
CASSIRFSGTYNEQFF
>TRBV2|TRBJ1-3|NA|NA
TGTGCCAGCAGTGAAGACAGCTATTTCTCTGGAAACACCATATATTTT
CASSEDSYFSGNTIYF
>TRBV15|TRBJ2-4|NA|NA
TGTGCCACCAGCAGAGATCGGAGACAGCTCGTAGCCAAAAACATTCAGTACTTC
CATSRDRRQLVAKNIQYF
>TRBV29-1|TRBJ2-7|NA|NA
TGCAGCGTTGAAGGTGGCAGCTTAGATCCCCTCAGTGGCTACGAGCAGTACTTC
CSVEGGSLDPLSGYEQYF
>TRBV2|TRBJ2-4|NA|many
TGTGCCAGCAGTGATACGACTGAACTAGCCAAAAACATTCAGTACTTC
CASSDTTELAKNIQYF
>TRBV15|TRBJ2-5|TRBD2|NA
TGTGCCAGCAGCGTGGCTAGCGGGGGGGCGGGGGAGACCCAGTACTTC
CASSVASGGAGETQYF
>TRBV19|TRBJ1-3|NA|NA
TGTGCCAGTAGTATCAAGTCACCTAGCTCTGGAAACACCATATATTTT
CASSIKSPSSGNTIYF
>TRBV10-3|TRBJ1-1|TRBD1|once
TGTGCCATCAGTGGACAGGGGGTGAGGCACACTGAAGCTTTCTTT
CAISGQGVRHTEAFF
>TRBV9|TRBJ1-3|NA|NA
TGTGCCAGCAGCGTATTCGTGGGGGGAAACACCATATATTTT
CASSVFVGGNTIYF
>TRBV10-3|TRBJ1-5|NA|NA
TGTGCCATCCGGACAGATAGCAATCAGCCCCAGCATTTT
CAIRTDSNQPQHF